A selection of T cell receptor beta chains follows, all from one sample in a study of T cells in Graves' hyperthyroidism and ophthalmopathy. A single record per CDR3 protein comes from TCRdb applying MiXCR to the multiplex PCR reads. The repertoire holds under 700,000 distinct CDR3 sequences, with approximately 16% as singletons. What was sequenced was blood. Every receptor here comes from a woman aged 18-30 years with Graves' hyperthyroidism. The CDR3 runs from the conserved cysteine through the conserved F or W. Each record gives: D gene, J gene, clone size, V gene, CDR3 DNA, CDR3 protein. A D gene is named only where the DNA matches it firmly. A row's size may be missing; if present it is once, few, many or a size class.

D gene: .; J gene: TRBJ1-1; clone size: few; V gene: TRBV9; CDR3 DNA: TGTGCCAGCAGCGTAGGGCGGGAAGGGACTGAAGCTTTCTTT; CDR3 protein: CASSVGREGTEAFF
D gene: .; J gene: TRBJ2-2; clone size: many; V gene: TRBV12-3/TRBV12-4; CDR3 DNA: TGTGCCAGCATTTCTTCCGGAATTTACCGGAACACCGGGGAGCTGTTTTTT; CDR3 protein: CASISSGIYRNTGELFF
D gene: TRBD2; J gene: TRBJ2-1; clone size: .; V gene: TRBV15; CDR3 DNA: TGTGCCACCAGCAGAGGAGTTGTTCTAGCGGGGACCTACAATGAGCAGTTCTTC; CDR3 protein: CATSRGVVLAGTYNEQFF
D gene: .; J gene: TRBJ2-1; clone size: .; V gene: TRBV11-2; CDR3 DNA: TGTGCCAGCAGCCTAACCCCGCAGAACAATGAGCAGTTCTTC; CDR3 protein: CASSLTPQNNEQFF
D gene: TRBD1; J gene: TRBJ1-1; clone size: many; V gene: TRBV28; CDR3 DNA: TGTGCCAGCAGCACCGGGACAGAGAACACTGAAGCTTTCTTT; CDR3 protein: CASSTGTENTEAFF
D gene: .; J gene: TRBJ2-4; clone size: .; V gene: TRBV12-3/TRBV12-4; CDR3 DNA: TGTGCCAGCAGCCCCAGGGACCTAGCCAAAAACATTCAGTACTTC; CDR3 protein: CASSPRDLAKNIQYF
D gene: TRBD1; J gene: TRBJ1-2; clone size: .; V gene: TRBV6-1; CDR3 DNA: TGTGCCAGCAGTGAAGGAGCGGGACAGAAGATAAGGGGTGGCTACACCTTC; CDR3 protein: CASSEGAGQKIRGGYTF
D gene: TRBD1; J gene: TRBJ2-7; clone size: many; V gene: TRBV5-1; CDR3 DNA: TGCGCCAGCAGCCAACCCAAACCGGGACAGGGGGCCTACGAGCAGTACTTC; CDR3 protein: CASSQPKPGQGAYEQYF
D gene: TRBD1; J gene: TRBJ2-2; clone size: few; V gene: TRBV6-1; CDR3 DNA: TGTGCCAGCACCCACCGGGACCCTACAGGGGCAAACACCGGGGAGCTGTTTTTT; CDR3 protein: CASTHRDPTGANTGELFF
D gene: TRBD2; J gene: TRBJ2-3; clone size: many; V gene: TRBV20-1; CDR3 DNA: TGCAGTGCTCCTCCTAGCGGGAGCACAGATACGCAGTATTTT; CDR3 protein: CSAPPSGSTDTQYF
D gene: .; J gene: TRBJ1-1; clone size: once; V gene: TRBV7-9; CDR3 DNA: TGTGCCAGCAGCCCCCAGTCGAGCACTGAAGCTTTCTTT; CDR3 protein: CASSPQSSTEAFF
D gene: .; J gene: TRBJ2-7; clone size: many; V gene: TRBV5-1; CDR3 DNA: TGCGCCAGCAGCTTGGTTAGTACTAGGTACGAGCAGTACTTC; CDR3 protein: CASSLVSTRYEQYF
D gene: .; J gene: TRBJ2-7; clone size: few; V gene: TRBV3-1; CDR3 DNA: TGTGCCAGCAGCCAAGGCCCCCCGGGAGCCCCCTACGAGCAGTACTTC; CDR3 protein: CASSQGPPGAPYEQYF
D gene: TRBD2; J gene: TRBJ2-4; clone size: many; V gene: TRBV12-3/TRBV12-4; CDR3 DNA: TGTGCCAGCAGTGCCGGGACTAGCGGGACAGCCAAAAACATTCAGTACTTC; CDR3 protein: CASSAGTSGTAKNIQYF
D gene: TRBD2; J gene: TRBJ2-1; clone size: .; V gene: TRBV5-8; CDR3 DNA: TGTGCCAGCAGCTCTGGACTAGCGGGAGTGGATGAGCAGTTCTTC; CDR3 protein: CASSSGLAGVDEQFF
D gene: TRBD1; J gene: TRBJ2-4; clone size: few; V gene: TRBV6-1; CDR3 DNA: TGTGCCAGCAGTTGGACAGGGGCCAAAAACATTCAGTACTTC; CDR3 protein: CASSWTGAKNIQYF
D gene: .; J gene: TRBJ2-5; clone size: .; V gene: TRBV7-9; CDR3 DNA: TGTGCCAGCAGCTTAGAGGGTCCTAGTCAGACCCAGTACTTC; CDR3 protein: CASSLEGPSQTQYF
D gene: .; J gene: TRBJ2-2; clone size: .; V gene: TRBV12-3/TRBV12-4; CDR3 DNA: TGTGCCAGCAGTTTATTGCAACATCCGAACACCGGGGAGCTGTTTTTT; CDR3 protein: CASSLLQHPNTGELFF
D gene: .; J gene: TRBJ1-1; clone size: many; V gene: TRBV18; CDR3 DNA: TGTGCCAGCTCACCGGGGGCAGGGGTTGACACTGAAGCTTTCTTT; CDR3 protein: CASSPGAGVDTEAFF
D gene: TRBD1; J gene: TRBJ2-2; clone size: many; V gene: TRBV12-3/TRBV12-4; CDR3 DNA: TGTGCCAGCAGTGCGCCCAGGACAGGGGTCCGTCCCGGGGAGCTGTTTTTT; CDR3 protein: CASSAPRTGVRPGELFF
D gene: .; J gene: TRBJ1-2; clone size: many; V gene: TRBV6-1; CDR3 DNA: TGTGCCAGCAGTGTATCGGGACTCGACTATGGCTACACCTTC; CDR3 protein: CASSVSGLDYGYTF
D gene: TRBD2; J gene: TRBJ2-1; clone size: many; V gene: TRBV6-1; CDR3 DNA: TGTGCCAGCAGTTACGGGACTAGCGGGAGGAATGAGCAGTTCTTC; CDR3 protein: CASSYGTSGRNEQFF
D gene: TRBD1; J gene: TRBJ2-5; clone size: few; V gene: TRBV5-1; CDR3 DNA: TGCGCCAGCGCAAGGACGGGGACAGAACAAGAGACCCAGTACTTC; CDR3 protein: CASARTGTEQETQYF
D gene: .; J gene: TRBJ1-5; clone size: many; V gene: TRBV20-1; CDR3 DNA: TGCAGTGCTAGCGATCAGCCCCAGCATTTT; CDR3 protein: CSASDQPQHF
D gene: TRBD2; J gene: TRBJ2-1; clone size: many; V gene: TRBV5-1; CDR3 DNA: TGCGCCAGCAGCGTGGGGACTAGCGGGGGACGCAATGAGCAGTTCTTC; CDR3 protein: CASSVGTSGGRNEQFF
D gene: TRBD1; J gene: TRBJ1-2; clone size: many; V gene: TRBV12-3/TRBV12-4; CDR3 DNA: TGTGCCAGCATTTCCGGACAGGGAGGTGGCTACACCTTC; CDR3 protein: CASISGQGGGYTF
D gene: TRBD2; J gene: TRBJ2-7; clone size: few; V gene: TRBV29-1; CDR3 DNA: TGCAGCGTTGAAGGCGGGGGGACGGGGACCTACGAGCAGTACTTC; CDR3 protein: CSVEGGGTGTYEQYF
D gene: .; J gene: TRBJ1-3; clone size: .; V gene: TRBV28; CDR3 DNA: TGTGCCAGAGGAACGATCTCTGGAAACACCATATATTTT; CDR3 protein: CARGTISGNTIYF
D gene: .; J gene: TRBJ2-3; clone size: few; V gene: TRBV13; CDR3 DNA: TGTGCCAGCAGCCGACTTCTTCCTAGCACAGATACGCAGTATTTT; CDR3 protein: CASSRLLPSTDTQYF
D gene: .; J gene: TRBJ1-6; clone size: many; V gene: TRBV3-1; CDR3 DNA: TGTGCCAGCAGCTCCTGGACAGAAGTGGGCTCACCCCTCCACTTT; CDR3 protein: CASSSWTEVGSPLHF
D gene: .; J gene: TRBJ2-1; clone size: many; V gene: TRBV11-3; CDR3 DNA: TGTGCCAGCAGGTACGCTCCCGGCAATGAGCAGTTCTTC; CDR3 protein: CASRYAPGNEQFF
D gene: TRBD1; J gene: TRBJ2-3; clone size: many; V gene: TRBV28; CDR3 DNA: TGTGCCAGCAGTCTCCCCTGGGGACAGCAATCTAGCACAGATACGCAGTATTTT; CDR3 protein: CASSLPWGQQSSTDTQYF
D gene: TRBD1; J gene: TRBJ1-6; clone size: many; V gene: TRBV7-2; CDR3 DNA: TGTGCCAGCATGCCACAGGGGATGTATAATTCACCCCTCCACTTT; CDR3 protein: CASMPQGMYNSPLHF
D gene: .; J gene: TRBJ2-5; clone size: many; V gene: TRBV28; CDR3 DNA: TGTGCCAGCAGTTTCCACCTACGACAGAGAAGACAAGAGACCCAGTACTTC; CDR3 protein: CASSFHLRQRRQETQYF
D gene: .; J gene: TRBJ1-2; clone size: few; V gene: TRBV6-2/TRBV6-3; CDR3 DNA: TGTGCCAGCAGCTTTATCCAAGATGGCTACACCTTC; CDR3 protein: CASSFIQDGYTF
D gene: .; J gene: TRBJ1-5; clone size: .; V gene: TRBV20-1; CDR3 DNA: TGCAGTGCTAGAGCTTTCAATCAGCCCCAGCATTTT; CDR3 protein: CSARAFNQPQHF
D gene: .; J gene: TRBJ2-1; clone size: many; V gene: TRBV6-2/TRBV6-3; CDR3 DNA: TGTGCCAGCAGTTATACCGAGGGTTCCTCCTACAATGAGCAGTTCTTC; CDR3 protein: CASSYTEGSSYNEQFF
D gene: .; J gene: TRBJ2-3; clone size: few; V gene: TRBV4-2; CDR3 DNA: TGTGCCAGCAGCCAAGGGCCGGGAGCGGGAGATACGCAGTATTTT; CDR3 protein: CASSQGPGAGDTQYF
D gene: .; J gene: TRBJ1-3; clone size: few; V gene: TRBV24-1; CDR3 DNA: TGTGCCACCAGTGATCCCAGGGATTACTCTGGAAACACCATATATTTT; CDR3 protein: CATSDPRDYSGNTIYF
D gene: .; J gene: TRBJ2-7; clone size: .; V gene: TRBV6-1; CDR3 DNA: TGTGCCAGCAGTGACGGGATGTGGACGGCCTACGAGCAGTACTTC; CDR3 protein: CASSDGMWTAYEQYF
D gene: TRBD2; J gene: TRBJ2-3; clone size: .; V gene: TRBV3-1; CDR3 DNA: TGTGCCAGCAGCCAAGTGAGAGGGACTAGCGGGAGGGCGGATACGCAGTATTTT; CDR3 protein: CASSQVRGTSGRADTQYF
D gene: .; J gene: TRBJ2-5; clone size: many; V gene: TRBV7-2; CDR3 DNA: TGTGCCAGCAGCCCGGAGTGGGGGTACCAAGAGACCCAGTACTTC; CDR3 protein: CASSPEWGYQETQYF
D gene: .; J gene: TRBJ2-2; clone size: few; V gene: TRBV11-3; CDR3 DNA: TGTGCCAGCAGCTTAGAGGCGGGAGGGGAGCTGTTTTTT; CDR3 protein: CASSLEAGGELFF
D gene: .; J gene: TRBJ2-5; clone size: many; V gene: TRBV7-2; CDR3 DNA: TGTGCCAGCAGCTTCAGTACGGAGACCCAGTACTTC; CDR3 protein: CASSFSTETQYF
D gene: TRBD1; J gene: TRBJ1-1; clone size: .; V gene: TRBV7-9; CDR3 DNA: TGTGCCAGCAGCTCCGTCGGGGGACAGGGAAGGGCTGAAGCTTTCTTT; CDR3 protein: CASSSVGGQGRAEAFF
D gene: .; J gene: TRBJ2-3; clone size: .; V gene: TRBV6-1; CDR3 DNA: TGTGCCAGTCAGTCCTCCTCCACAGATACGCAGTATTTT; CDR3 protein: CASQSSSTDTQYF
D gene: TRBD1; J gene: TRBJ2-7; clone size: .; V gene: TRBV5-8; CDR3 DNA: TGTGCCAGCAGCTTACACCGGGACAGGGGCCACGAGCAGTACTTC; CDR3 protein: CASSLHRDRGHEQYF
D gene: .; J gene: TRBJ2-7; clone size: .; V gene: TRBV4-1; CDR3 DNA: TGCGCCAGCAGCCAAGACACGTCAGGCCTAATGGGGGAGCAGTACTTC; CDR3 protein: CASSQDTSGLMGEQYF
D gene: .; J gene: TRBJ1-6; clone size: .; V gene: TRBV25-1; CDR3 DNA: TGTGCCACCCTCGGGCCAGAAACCAATTCACCCCTCCACTTT; CDR3 protein: CATLGPETNSPLHF
D gene: .; J gene: TRBJ1-2; clone size: few; V gene: TRBV19; CDR3 DNA: TGTGCCAGTAGTACACAGATCTATGGCTACACCTTC; CDR3 protein: CASSTQIYGYTF
D gene: .; J gene: TRBJ2-1; clone size: few; V gene: TRBV2; CDR3 DNA: TGTGCCAGCAGTCACCAACAGGGTGGGCAGTTCTTC; CDR3 protein: CASSHQQGGQFF
D gene: TRBD1; J gene: TRBJ2-7; clone size: many; V gene: TRBV7-8; CDR3 DNA: TGTGCCAGCAGCTCGACAGGGAAGAGCTCCTACGAGCAGTACTTC; CDR3 protein: CASSSTGKSSYEQYF
D gene: TRBD1; J gene: TRBJ2-7; clone size: many; V gene: TRBV4-1; CDR3 DNA: TGCGCCAGCAGCCACGGACAGGGGGCCTACGAGCAGTACTTC; CDR3 protein: CASSHGQGAYEQYF